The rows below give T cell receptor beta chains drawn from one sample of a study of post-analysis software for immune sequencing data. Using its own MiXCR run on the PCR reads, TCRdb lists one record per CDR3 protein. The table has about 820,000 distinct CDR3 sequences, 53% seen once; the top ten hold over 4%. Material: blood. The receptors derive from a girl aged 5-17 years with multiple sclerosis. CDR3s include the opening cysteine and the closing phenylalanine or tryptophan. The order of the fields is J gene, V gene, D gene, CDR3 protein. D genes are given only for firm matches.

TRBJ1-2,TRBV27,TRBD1,CASSLGQGRSYGYTF
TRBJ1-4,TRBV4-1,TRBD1,CASSFGQGGLNEKLFF
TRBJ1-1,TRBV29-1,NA,CSGKDTEAFF
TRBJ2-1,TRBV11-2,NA,CASSPDRTTYNEQFF
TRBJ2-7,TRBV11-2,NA,CASSLGPRQRYEQYF
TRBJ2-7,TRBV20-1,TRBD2,CSASKGVRLAGLSYEQYF
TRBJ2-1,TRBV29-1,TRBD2,CSVGSGRGGYNEQFF
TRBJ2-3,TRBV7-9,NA,CASSLNVQGGTQYF
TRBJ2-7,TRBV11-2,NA,CASSLAVSSYEQYF
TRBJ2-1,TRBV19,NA,CASKITGVDGEQFF
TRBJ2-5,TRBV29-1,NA,CSVLGLQETQYF
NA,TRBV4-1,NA,CASSFPILRGSSYEQYF
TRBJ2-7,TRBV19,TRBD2,CASSSGTSFHEQYF
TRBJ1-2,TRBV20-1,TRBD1,CSVTGTGPNYGYTF
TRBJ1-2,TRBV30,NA,CAWSVDRGTYGYTF
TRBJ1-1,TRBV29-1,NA,CSVEYRLVNTEAFF
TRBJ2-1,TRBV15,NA,CATSRGIREKGNEQFF
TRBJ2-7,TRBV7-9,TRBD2,CASSSSFLAGVLYEQYF
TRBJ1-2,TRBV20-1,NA,CSAFNYGYTF
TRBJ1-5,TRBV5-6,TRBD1,CASSFTTGNGGNQPQHF
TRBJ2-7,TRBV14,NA,CASSQVGVAYEQYF
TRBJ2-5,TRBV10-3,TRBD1,CAIRGTVQETQYF
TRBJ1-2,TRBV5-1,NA,CASGFGQPRDGYTF
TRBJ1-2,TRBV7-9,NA,CASSLVRVNYGYTF
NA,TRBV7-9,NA,CASLTSSSEQFF
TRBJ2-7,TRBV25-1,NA,CASSEDYRAHYEQYF
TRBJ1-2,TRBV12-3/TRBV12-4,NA,CASTQRGGLGYGYTF
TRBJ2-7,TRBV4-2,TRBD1,CASSHLDRGYEQYF
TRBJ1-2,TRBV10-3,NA,CAISDQSGAGGNYGYTF
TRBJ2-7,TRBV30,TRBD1,CAWSKTGQADEQYF
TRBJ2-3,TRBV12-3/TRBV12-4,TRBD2,CASSQGTSGTLDTQYF
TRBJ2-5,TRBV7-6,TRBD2,CASSLVAGGPMQETQYF
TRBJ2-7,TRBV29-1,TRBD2,CSVGGPGTSLRYEQYF
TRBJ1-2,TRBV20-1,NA,CSAHLSSNYGYTF
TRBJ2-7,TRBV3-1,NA,CASSQASAAYYEQYF
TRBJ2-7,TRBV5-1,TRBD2,CASSLGTSGASSYEQYF
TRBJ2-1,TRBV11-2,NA,CASSLGDIYNEQFF
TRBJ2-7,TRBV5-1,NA,CASSPPAQYEQYF
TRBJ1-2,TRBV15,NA,CATSPRKGDGYTF
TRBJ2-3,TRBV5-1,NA,CASSSGPQGGTDTQYF
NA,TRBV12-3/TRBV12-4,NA,CASSLTPRRANEQYF
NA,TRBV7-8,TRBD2,CASSKGLAGPNEQYF
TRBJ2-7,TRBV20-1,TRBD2,CSASPRLAGSSYEQYF
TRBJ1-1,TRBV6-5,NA,CASRLWTESEAFF
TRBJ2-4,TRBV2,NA,CASSADRWGNIQYF
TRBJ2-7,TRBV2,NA,CASEGPGEKISYEQYF
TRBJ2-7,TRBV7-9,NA,CASSLSLRYEQYF
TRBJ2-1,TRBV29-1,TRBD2,CSVVASGRTYYNEQFF
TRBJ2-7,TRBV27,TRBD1,CASRPDRDLYEQYF
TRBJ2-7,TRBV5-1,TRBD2,CASSLWLAGSYEQYF
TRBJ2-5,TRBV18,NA,CASSNPLETQYF
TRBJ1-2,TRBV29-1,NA,CSVEGRLGDGYTF
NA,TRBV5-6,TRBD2,CASSPAGGLETQYF